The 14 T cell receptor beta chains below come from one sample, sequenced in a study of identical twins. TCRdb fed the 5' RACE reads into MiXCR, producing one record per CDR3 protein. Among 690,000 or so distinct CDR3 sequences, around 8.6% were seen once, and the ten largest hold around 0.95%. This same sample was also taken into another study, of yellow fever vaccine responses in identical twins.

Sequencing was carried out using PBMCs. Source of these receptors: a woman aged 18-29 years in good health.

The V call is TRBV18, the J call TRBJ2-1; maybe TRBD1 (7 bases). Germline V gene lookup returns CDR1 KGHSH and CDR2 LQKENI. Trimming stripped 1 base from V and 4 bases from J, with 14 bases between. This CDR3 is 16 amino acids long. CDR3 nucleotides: TGTGCCAGCTCACCACTCGGAGGGACAGCTTACAATGAGCAGTTCTTC. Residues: CASSPLGGTAYNEQFF.

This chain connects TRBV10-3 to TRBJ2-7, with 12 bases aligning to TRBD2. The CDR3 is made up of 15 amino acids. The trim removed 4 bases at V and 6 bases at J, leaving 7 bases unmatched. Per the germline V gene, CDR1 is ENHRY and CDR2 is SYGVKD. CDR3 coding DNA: TGTGCCATCAGTGGACTAGCGGGAGATCGGGCCGAGCAGTACTTC. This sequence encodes CAISGLAGDRAEQYF.

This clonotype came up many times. The CDR3 nucleotides read TGCGCCAGCAGCTTTCAGGGGATAAACGAGCAGTACTTC. As protein: CASSFQGINEQYF. V usage is TRBV5-1 and J usage is TRBJ2-7, with D tentatively TRBD1 (6 bases). In germline, CDR1 is SGHRS, CDR2 YFSETQ. V lost 2 bases and J lost 5, with 11 bases in between. The CDR3 loop spans 13 amino acids.

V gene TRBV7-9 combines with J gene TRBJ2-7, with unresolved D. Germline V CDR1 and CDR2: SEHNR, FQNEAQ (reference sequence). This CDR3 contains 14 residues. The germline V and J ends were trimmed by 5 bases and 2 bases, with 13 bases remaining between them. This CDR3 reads CASSDGRKPYEQYF. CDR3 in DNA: TGTGCCAGCAGCGATGGAAGGAAACCCTACGAGCAGTACTTC.

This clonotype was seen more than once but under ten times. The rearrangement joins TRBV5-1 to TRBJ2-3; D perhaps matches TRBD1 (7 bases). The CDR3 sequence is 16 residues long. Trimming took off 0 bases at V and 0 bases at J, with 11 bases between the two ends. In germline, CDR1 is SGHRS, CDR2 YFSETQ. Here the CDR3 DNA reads TGCGCCAGCAGCTTGGCCGCGGGACAGAGCACAGATACGCAGTATTTT. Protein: CASSLAAGQSTDTQYF.

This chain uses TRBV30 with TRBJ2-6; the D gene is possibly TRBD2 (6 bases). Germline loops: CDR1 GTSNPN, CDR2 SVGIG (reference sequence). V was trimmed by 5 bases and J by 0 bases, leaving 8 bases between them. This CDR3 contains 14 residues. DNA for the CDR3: TGTGCCTGGGGAGGGATCTCTGGGGCCAACGTCCTGACTTTC. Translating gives CAWGGISGANVLTF.

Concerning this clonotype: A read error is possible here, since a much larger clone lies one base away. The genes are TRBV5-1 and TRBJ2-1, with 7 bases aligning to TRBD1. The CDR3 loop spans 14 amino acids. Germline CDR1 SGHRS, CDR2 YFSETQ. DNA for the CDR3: TGCGCCAGCAGCCCGCCGTTAGGGGGCAATGTGCAGTTCTTC. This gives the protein CASSPPLGGNVQFF.

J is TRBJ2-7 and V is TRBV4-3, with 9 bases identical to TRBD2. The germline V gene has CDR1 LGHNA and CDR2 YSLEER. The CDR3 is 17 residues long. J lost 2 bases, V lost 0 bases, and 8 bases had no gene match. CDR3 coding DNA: TGCGCCAGCAGCCAAGATTACCGAGCGGGAGGCCCCTACGAGCAGTACTTC. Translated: CASSQDYRAGGPYEQYF.

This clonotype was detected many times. Here the CDR3 DNA reads TGTGCCAGCAGTCCCTCTAGCGGGGGGTATGGAAATGAGCAGTTCTTC. Protein product: CASSPSSGGYGNEQFF. This sequence joins TRBV12-3 or TRBV12-4 and TRBJ2-1; 11 bases line up with TRBD2. The CDR3 is made up of 16 amino acids. The V and J ends lost 5 bases and 7 bases, in that order; junction bases with no gene match: 10.

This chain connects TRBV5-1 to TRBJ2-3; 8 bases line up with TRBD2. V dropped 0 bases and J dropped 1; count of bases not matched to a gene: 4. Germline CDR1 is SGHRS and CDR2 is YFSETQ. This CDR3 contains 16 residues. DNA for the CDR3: TGCGCCAGCAGCTTGGAGTCTAGCGGGCGCACAGATACGCAGTATTTT. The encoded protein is CASSLESSGRTDTQYF.

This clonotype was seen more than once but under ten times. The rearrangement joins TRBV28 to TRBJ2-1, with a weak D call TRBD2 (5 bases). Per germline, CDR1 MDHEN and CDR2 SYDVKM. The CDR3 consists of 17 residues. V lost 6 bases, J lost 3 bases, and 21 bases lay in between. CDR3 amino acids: CASSPTTRQAFYNEQFF. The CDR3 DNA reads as TGTGCCAGCAGCCCAACTACTAGACAAGCCTTCTACAATGAGCAGTTCTTC.

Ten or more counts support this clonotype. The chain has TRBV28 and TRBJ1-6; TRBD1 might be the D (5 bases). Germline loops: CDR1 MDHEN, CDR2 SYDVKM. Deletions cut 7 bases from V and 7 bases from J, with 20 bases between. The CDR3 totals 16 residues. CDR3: CASTSYEWQGNSPLHF. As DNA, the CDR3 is TGTGCCAGCACCTCCTACGAGTGGCAGGGAAATTCACCCCTCCACTTT.

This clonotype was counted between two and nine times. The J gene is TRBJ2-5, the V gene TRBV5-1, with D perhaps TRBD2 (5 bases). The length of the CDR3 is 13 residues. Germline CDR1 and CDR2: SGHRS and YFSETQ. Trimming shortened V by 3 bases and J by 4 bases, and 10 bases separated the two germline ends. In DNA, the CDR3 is TGCGCCAGCAGCTACAACGAGGGAGAGACCCAGTACTTC. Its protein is CASSYNEGETQYF.

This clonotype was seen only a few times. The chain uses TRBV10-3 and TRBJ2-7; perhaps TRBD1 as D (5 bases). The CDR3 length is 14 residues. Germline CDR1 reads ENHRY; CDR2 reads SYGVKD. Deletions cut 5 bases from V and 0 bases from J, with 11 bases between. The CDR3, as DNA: TGTGCCATCAGTTACCAGGGAAGCTCCTACGAGCAGTACTTC. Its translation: CAISYQGSSYEQYF.